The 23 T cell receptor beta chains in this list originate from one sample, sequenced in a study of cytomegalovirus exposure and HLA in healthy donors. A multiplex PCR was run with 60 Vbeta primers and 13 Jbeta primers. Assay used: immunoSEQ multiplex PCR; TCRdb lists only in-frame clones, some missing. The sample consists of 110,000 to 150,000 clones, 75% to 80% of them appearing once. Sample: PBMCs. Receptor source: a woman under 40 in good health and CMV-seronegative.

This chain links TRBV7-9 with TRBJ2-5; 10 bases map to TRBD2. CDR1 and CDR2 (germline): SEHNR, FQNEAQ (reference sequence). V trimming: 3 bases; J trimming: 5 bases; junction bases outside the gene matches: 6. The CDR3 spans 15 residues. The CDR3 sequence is CASSFASGGSETQYF. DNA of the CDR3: TGTGCCAGCAGCTTTGCTAGCGGGGGATCCGAGACCCAGTACTTC.

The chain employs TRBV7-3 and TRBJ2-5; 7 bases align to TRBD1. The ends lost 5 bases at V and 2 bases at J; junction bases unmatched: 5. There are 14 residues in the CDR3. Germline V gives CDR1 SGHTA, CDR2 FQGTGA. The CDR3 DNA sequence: TGTGCCAGCAGCCCCGCCAGGGGGCAAGAGACCCAGTACTTC. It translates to CASSPARGQETQYF.

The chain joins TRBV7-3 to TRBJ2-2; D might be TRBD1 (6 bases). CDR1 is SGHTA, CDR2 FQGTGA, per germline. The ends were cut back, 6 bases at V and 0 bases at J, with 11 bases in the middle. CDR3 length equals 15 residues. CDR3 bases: TGTGCCAGCAGTCCATGGACAGCGAACACCGGGGAGCTGTTTTTT. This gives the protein CASSPWTANTGELFF.

CDR3 nucleotide sequence: TGTGCCAGCAGCGTAGAGGCGCAGGGGGCCACTGAAGCTTTCTTT. Encoded protein: CASSVEAQGATEAFF. J is TRBJ1-1 and V is TRBV9; the match to TRBD1 covers 8 bases. The trim removed 0 bases at V and 4 bases at J, leaving 5 bases unmatched. The germline V gene encodes CDR1 SGDLS and CDR2 YYNGEE. The CDR3 length is 15 residues.

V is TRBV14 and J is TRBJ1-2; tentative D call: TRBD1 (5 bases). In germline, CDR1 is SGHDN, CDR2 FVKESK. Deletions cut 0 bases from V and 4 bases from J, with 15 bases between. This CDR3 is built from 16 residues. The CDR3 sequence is CASSQDIGRVGYGYTF. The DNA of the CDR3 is TGTGCCAGCAGCCAAGATATCGGCAGGGTCGGCTATGGCTACACCTTC.

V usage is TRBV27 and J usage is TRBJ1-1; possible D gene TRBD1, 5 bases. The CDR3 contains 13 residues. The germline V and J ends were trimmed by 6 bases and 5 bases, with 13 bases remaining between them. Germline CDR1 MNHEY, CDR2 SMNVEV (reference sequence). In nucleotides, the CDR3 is TGTGCCAGCAGCGGCTGGGGGGGAACTGAAGCTTTCTTT. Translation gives CASSGWGGTEAFF.

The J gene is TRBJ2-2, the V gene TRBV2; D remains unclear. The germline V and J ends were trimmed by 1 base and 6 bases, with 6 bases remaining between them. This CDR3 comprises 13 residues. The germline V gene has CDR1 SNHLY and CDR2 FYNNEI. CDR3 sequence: CASSEGAAGELFF. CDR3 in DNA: TGTGCCAGCAGTGAAGGGGCAGCCGGGGAGCTGTTTTTT.

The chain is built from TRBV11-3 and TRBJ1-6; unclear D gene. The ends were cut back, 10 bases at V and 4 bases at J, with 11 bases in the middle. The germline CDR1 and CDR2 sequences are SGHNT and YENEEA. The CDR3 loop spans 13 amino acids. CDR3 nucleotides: TGTGCCACGTACACAGCTTATAATTCACCCCTCCACTTT. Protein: CATYTAYNSPLHF.

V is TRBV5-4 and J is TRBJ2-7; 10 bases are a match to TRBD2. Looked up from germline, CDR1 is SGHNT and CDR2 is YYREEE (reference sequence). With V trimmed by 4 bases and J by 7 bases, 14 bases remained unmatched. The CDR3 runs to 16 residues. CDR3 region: CASSGRDSGGPREQYF. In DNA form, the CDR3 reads TGTGCCAGCAGCGGCCGAGATAGCGGGGGGCCGCGGGAGCAGTACTTC.

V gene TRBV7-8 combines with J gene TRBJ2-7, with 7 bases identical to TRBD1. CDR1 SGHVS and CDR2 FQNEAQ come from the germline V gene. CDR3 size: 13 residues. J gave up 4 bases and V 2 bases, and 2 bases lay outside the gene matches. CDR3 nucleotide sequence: TGTGCCAGCAGCTTAAACAGGGGATACGAGCAGTACTTC. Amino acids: CASSLNRGYEQYF.

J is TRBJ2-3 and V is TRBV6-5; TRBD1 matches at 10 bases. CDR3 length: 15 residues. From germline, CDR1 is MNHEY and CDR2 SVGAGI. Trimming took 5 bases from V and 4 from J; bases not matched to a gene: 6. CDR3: CASSARQGAADTQYF. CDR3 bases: TGTGCCAGCAGTGCCAGACAGGGGGCCGCAGATACGCAGTATTTT.

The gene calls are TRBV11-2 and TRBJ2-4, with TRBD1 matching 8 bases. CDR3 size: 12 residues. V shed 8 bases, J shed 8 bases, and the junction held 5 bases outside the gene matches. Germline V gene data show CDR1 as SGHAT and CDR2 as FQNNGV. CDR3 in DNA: TGTGCCAGCGGACAGGGTAGGGACATTCAGTACTTC. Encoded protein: CASGQGRDIQYF.

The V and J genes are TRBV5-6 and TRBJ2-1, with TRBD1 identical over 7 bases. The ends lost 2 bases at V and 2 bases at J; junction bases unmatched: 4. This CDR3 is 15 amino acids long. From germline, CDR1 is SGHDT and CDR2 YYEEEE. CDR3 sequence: CASSFLGTAYNEQFF. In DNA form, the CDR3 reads TGTGCCAGCAGCTTCCTAGGGACAGCCTACAATGAGCAGTTCTTC.

CDR3 coding DNA: TGTGCCAGCAGTTTTTACTCCGGGACAGGGGGTGGAGGCTACACCTTC. It is translated as CASSFYSGTGGGGYTF. The genes are TRBV2 and TRBJ1-2; 11 nucleotides match TRBD1. This CDR3 has 16 amino acids. In germline, CDR1 is SNHLY, CDR2 FYNNEI. The trim removed 5 bases at V and 8 bases at J, leaving 13 bases unmatched.

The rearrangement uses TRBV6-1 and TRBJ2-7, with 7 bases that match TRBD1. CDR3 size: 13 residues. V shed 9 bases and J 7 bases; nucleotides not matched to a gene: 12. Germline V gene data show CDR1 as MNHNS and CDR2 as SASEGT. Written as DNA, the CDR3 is TGTGCCAGTACTCCCGGGACAGCCTCGGAGCAGTACTTC. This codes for CASTPGTASEQYF.

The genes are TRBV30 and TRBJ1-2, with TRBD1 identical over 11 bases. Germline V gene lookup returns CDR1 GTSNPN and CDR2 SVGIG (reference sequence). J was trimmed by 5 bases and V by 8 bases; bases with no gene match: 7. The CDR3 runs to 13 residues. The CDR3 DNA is TGTGCCCGGACAGGGGGCTTCGGGTATGGCTACACCTTC. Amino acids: CARTGGFGYGYTF.

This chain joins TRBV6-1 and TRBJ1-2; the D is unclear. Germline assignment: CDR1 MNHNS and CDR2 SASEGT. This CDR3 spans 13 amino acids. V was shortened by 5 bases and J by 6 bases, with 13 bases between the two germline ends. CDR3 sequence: CASSRSREDGYTF. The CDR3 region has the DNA TGTGCCAGCAGTCGGTCCCGAGAGGATGGCTACACCTTC.

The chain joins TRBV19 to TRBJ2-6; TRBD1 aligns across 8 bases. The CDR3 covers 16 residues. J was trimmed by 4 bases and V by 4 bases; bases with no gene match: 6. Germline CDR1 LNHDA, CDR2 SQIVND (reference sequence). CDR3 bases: TGTGCCAGTAGTACAGGACAGGGAAACGGGGCCAACGTCCTGACTTTC. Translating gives CASSTGQGNGANVLTF.

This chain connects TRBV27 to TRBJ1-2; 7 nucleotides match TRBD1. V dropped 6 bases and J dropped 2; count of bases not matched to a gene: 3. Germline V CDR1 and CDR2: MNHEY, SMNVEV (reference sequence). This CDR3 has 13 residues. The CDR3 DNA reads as TGTGCCAGCAGAGGGACAGCGAACTATGGCTACACCTTC. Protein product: CASRGTANYGYTF.

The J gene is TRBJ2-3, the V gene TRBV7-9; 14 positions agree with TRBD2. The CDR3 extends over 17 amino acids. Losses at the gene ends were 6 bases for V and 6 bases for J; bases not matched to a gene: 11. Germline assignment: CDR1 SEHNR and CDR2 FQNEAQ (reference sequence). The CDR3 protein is CASRRQLTSGGVDTQYF. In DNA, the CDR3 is TGTGCCAGCAGACGGCAATTGACTAGCGGGGGGGTGGATACGCAGTATTTT.

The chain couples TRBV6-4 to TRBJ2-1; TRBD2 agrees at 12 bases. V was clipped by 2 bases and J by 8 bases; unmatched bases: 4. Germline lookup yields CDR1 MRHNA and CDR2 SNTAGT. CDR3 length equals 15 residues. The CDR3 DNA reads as TGTGCCAGCAGTGACCCTAGCGGGGGGGTCGATGAGCAGTTCTTC. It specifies CASSDPSGGVDEQFF.

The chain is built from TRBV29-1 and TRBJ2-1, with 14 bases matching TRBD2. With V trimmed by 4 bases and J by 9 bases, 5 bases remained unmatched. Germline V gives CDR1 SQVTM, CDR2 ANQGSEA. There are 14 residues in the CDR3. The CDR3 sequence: CSVGLAGGRGEQFF. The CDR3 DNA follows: TGCAGCGTTGGACTAGCGGGGGGGCGGGGTGAGCAGTTCTTC.

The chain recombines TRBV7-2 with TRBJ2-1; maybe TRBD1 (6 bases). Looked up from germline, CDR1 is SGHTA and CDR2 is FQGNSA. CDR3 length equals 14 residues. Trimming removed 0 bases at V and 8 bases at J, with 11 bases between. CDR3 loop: CASSLALRGDEQFF. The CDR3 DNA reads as TGTGCCAGCAGCTTAGCCCTCAGGGGAGATGAGCAGTTCTTC.